The rows below give T cell receptor beta chains drawn from one sample of a study of T-cell memory formation after mild COVID-19. TCRdb independently ran MiXCR on the 5' RACE reads; one entry per CDR3 protein. The data show 210,000 or so distinct CDR3 sequences, over 9.5% seen once. Sequenced sample: PBMCs or a T cell subset sorted from them (not recorded which). These receptors were collected from a man between 18 and 35 years old who had mild COVID-19 (a few samples of this study predate the infection). Cell type and time point are not known. Each CDR3 is given with its conserved first and last residue. The D gene is left open where the match is weak. A clone size is listed for some rows: how often the clone was seen (once, few, many), or a class if it is expanded.

v_call	d_call	clone_size	j_call	cdr3_nt	cdr3_aa
TRBV3-1	-	-	TRBJ2-3	TGTGCCAGCAGCCGAACAGTCACAGATACGCAGTATTTT	CASSRTVTDTQYF
TRBV4-1	-	many	TRBJ1-1	TGCGCCAGTCGGGGCCTAACAGTGAACACTGAAGCTTTCTTT	CASRGLTVNTEAFF
TRBV5-1	-	few	TRBJ2-2	TGCGCCAGCAGCTTAGGAGGGGTGCGTGACGGGGAGCTGTTTTTT	CASSLGGVRDGELFF
TRBV5-1	-	many	TRBJ2-3	TGCGCCAGCAGCACCCGGGCCGCCTGGAATACGCAGTATTTT	CASSTRAAWNTQYF
TRBV6-5	-	-	TRBJ1-3	TGTGCCAGCAGCCGATCTCCTCCGGGACTCAGCTCTGGAAACACCATATATTTT	CASSRSPPGLSSGNTIYF
TRBV4-2	-	few	TRBJ2-3	TGTGCCAGTGCGATGACTCAAACAGATACGCAGTATTTT	CASAMTQTDTQYF
TRBV24-1	TRBD1	many	TRBJ2-1	TGTGCCACCAGTGCAACCGACAGGGACAGTGAGCAGTTCTTC	CATSATDRDSEQFF
TRBV19	TRBD1	-	TRBJ1-5	TGTGCCAGCCACCGGGGGGGACAGAGAATCTTGATGGGGCAGCCCCAGCATTTT	CASHRGGQRILMGQPQHF
TRBV7-2	-	many	TRBJ2-3	TGTGCCAGCAGCTTAATCCTCCTCACAGATACGCAGTATTTT	CASSLILLTDTQYF
TRBV27	-	few	TRBJ2-7	TGTGCCAGCAGTTTCTCCCGGGCGGCCGCCTACGAGCAGTACTTC	CASSFSRAAAYEQYF
TRBV4-3	-	few	TRBJ1-1	TGCGCCAGCAGCCAAGTACCGATGAGAGGTGTTGAAGCTTTCTTT	CASSQVPMRGVEAFF